A selection of T cell receptor beta chains follows, all from one sample in a study of shared clonotypes between healthy human individuals. Sequenced by immunoSEQ multiplex PCR; TCRdb stores in-frame clones only, minus some. This sample has some 500,000 clones, with roughly 95% found just once. The sample was naive CD4+ T cells sorted from blood. The source of these receptors is a woman younger than 45 in good health. The CDR3 runs from the conserved cysteine through the conserved F or W. The order of the fields is D gene, J gene, V gene, clone size, CDR3 protein, CDR3 DNA. D genes are given only for firm matches. Only part of the rows carry a size: once, few, many, or a class if the clone is expanded.

D: -; J: TRBJ1-1; V: TRBV5-1; size: -; CDR3: CASSLGQTMNTEAFF; DNA: TGCGCCAGCAGTTTGGGACAAACGATGAACACTGAAGCTTTCTTT
D: TRBD2; J: TRBJ2-1; V: TRBV19; size: -; CDR3: CASSKILAGGRNEQFF; DNA: TGTGCCAGTAGCAAAATCCTAGCGGGAGGGCGCAATGAGCAGTTCTTC
D: -; J: TRBJ2-1; V: TRBV28; size: -; CDR3: CASILPGSYNEQFF; DNA: TGTGCCAGCATCCTCCCAGGATCCTACAATGAGCAGTTCTTC
D: -; J: TRBJ1-5; V: TRBV28; size: -; CDR3: CASIRAVSNQPQHF; DNA: TGTGCCAGTATACGAGCAGTTAGCAATCAGCCCCAGCATTTT
D: -; J: TRBJ2-5; V: TRBV25-1; size: -; CDR3: CASSERGVEETQYF; DNA: TGTGCCAGCAGCGAGAGGGGGGTAGAGGAGACCCAGTACTTC
D: TRBD1; J: TRBJ2-5; V: TRBV28; size: -; CDR3: CASSFGTGPLETQYF; DNA: TGTGCCAGCAGTTTTGGGACAGGGCCTTTGGAGACCCAGTACTTC
D: -; J: TRBJ1-3; V: TRBV14; size: -; CDR3: CASSPGLRGNTIYF; DNA: TGTGCCAGCAGCCCAGGACTCAGAGGAAACACCATATATTTT
D: -; J: TRBJ2-7; V: TRBV2; size: -; CDR3: CASRADAYEQYF; DNA: TGTGCCAGCAGGGCAGATGCCTACGAGCAGTACTTC
D: -; J: TRBJ2-7; V: TRBV6-1; size: -; CDR3: CASSEVPSPIIEQYF; DNA: TGTGCCAGCAGTGAAGTTCCTAGCCCAATAATCGAGCAGTACTTC
D: -; J: TRBJ2-7; V: TRBV6-1; size: -; CDR3: CASSRSGEQYF; DNA: TGTGCCAGCAGTCGGTCAGGCGAGCAGTACTTC
D: -; J: TRBJ1-2; V: TRBV28; size: -; CDR3: CASIPSGRGYGYTF; DNA: TGTGCCAGCATTCCTTCGGGACGGGGCTATGGCTACACCTTC
D: TRBD2; J: TRBJ2-5; V: TRBV27; size: -; CDR3: CASSPGSGIGETQYF; DNA: TGTGCCAGCAGCCCCGGAAGCGGGATTGGAGAGACCCAGTACTTC
D: TRBD1; J: TRBJ1-5; V: TRBV19; size: -; CDR3: CASSIFSGQDYSYSNQPQHF; DNA: TGTGCCAGTAGTATTTTTTCGGGACAGGACTACAGCTATAGCAATCAGCCCCAGCATTTT
D: TRBD2; J: TRBJ2-3; V: TRBV5-1; size: -; CDR3: CASSLAWVAGGLDTQYF; DNA: TGCGCCAGCAGCTTGGCCTGGGTAGCGGGAGGACTAGATACGCAGTATTTT
D: -; J: TRBJ1-5; V: TRBV6-1; size: -; CDR3: CASSGSNQPQHF; DNA: TGTGCCAGCAGTGGAAGCAATCAGCCCCAGCATTTT
D: TRBD1; J: TRBJ1-1; V: TRBV27; size: -; CDR3: CASSGGTGIGHGTEAFF; DNA: TGTGCCAGCAGCGGGGGGACAGGCATTGGTCACGGCACTGAAGCTTTCTTT
D: TRBD1; J: TRBJ1-5; V: TRBV6-4; size: -; CDR3: CASRLHGQGRYQPQHF; DNA: TGTGCCAGCAGGCTTCACGGACAGGGCAGGTATCAGCCCCAGCATTTT
D: -; J: TRBJ2-7; V: TRBV2; size: -; CDR3: CASSEEVVVYEQYF; DNA: TGTGCCAGCAGTGAAGAAGTAGTGGTCTACGAGCAGTACTTC
D: -; J: TRBJ1-2; V: TRBV6-1; size: -; CDR3: CASSDYNNYGYTF; DNA: TGTGCCAGCAGTGATTACAATAACTATGGCTACACCTTC
D: -; J: TRBJ2-1; V: TRBV2; size: -; CDR3: CASSEEFYNEQFF; DNA: TGTGCCAGCAGTGAAGAGTTCTACAATGAGCAGTTCTTC
D: -; J: TRBJ2-1; V: TRBV11-2; size: once; CDR3: CASSLDPQVPEQFF; DNA: TGTGCCAGCAGCTTAGATCCTCAGGTCCCTGAGCAGTTCTTC
D: TRBD2; J: TRBJ2-7; V: TRBV5-1; size: -; CDR3: CASSLVSAGDSYEQYF; DNA: TGCGCCAGCAGCTTGGTTTCGGCGGGAGATTCCTACGAGCAGTACTTC
D: -; J: TRBJ1-4; V: TRBV28; size: -; CDR3: CASSLFAGTNEKLFF; DNA: TGTGCCAGCAGTTTATTCGCAGGGACTAATGAAAAACTGTTTTTT
D: -; J: TRBJ2-7; V: TRBV28; size: -; CDR3: CASSRGWGPNGPRSYEQYF; DNA: TGTGCCAGCAGTCGGGGCTGGGGGCCGAATGGGCCCCGATCCTACGAGCAGTACTTC
D: TRBD2; J: TRBJ2-1; V: TRBV6-5; size: -; CDR3: CASSLSGSSYNEQFF; DNA: TGTGCCAGCAGCCTGAGCGGGAGCTCCTACAATGAGCAGTTCTTC
D: -; J: TRBJ2-5; V: TRBV27; size: -; CDR3: CASSLSGETQYF; DNA: TGTGCCAGCAGTTTATCTGGAGAGACCCAGTACTTC
D: -; J: TRBJ2-3; V: TRBV6-6; size: -; CDR3: CASSYLVGGGTDTQYF; DNA: TGTGCCAGCAGTTACCTCGTGGGAGGAGGCACAGATACGCAGTATTTT
D: -; J: TRBJ2-7; V: TRBV7-9; size: -; CDR3: CASSLAGFGHEQYF; DNA: TGTGCCAGCAGCTTGGCGGGCTTCGGCCACGAGCAGTACTTC
D: -; J: TRBJ2-2; V: TRBV5-1; size: -; CDR3: CASSLTTGNTGELFF; DNA: TGCGCCAGCAGCCTGACGACAGGAAACACCGGGGAGCTGTTTTTT
D: -; J: TRBJ1-1; V: TRBV15; size: -; CDR3: CATSRELPTEAFF; DNA: TGTGCCACCAGCAGAGAACTGCCCACTGAAGCTTTCTTT
D: TRBD2; J: TRBJ2-3; V: TRBV2; size: once; CDR3: CASSFVGGRTDTQYF; DNA: TGTGCCAGCAGTTTTGTGGGAGGGCGGACAGATACGCAGTATTTT
D: -; J: TRBJ1-2; V: TRBV28; size: -; CDR3: CASTPGQGTNGYTF; DNA: TGTGCCAGCACTCCCGGCCAGGGCACAAATGGCTACACCTTC
D: -; J: TRBJ2-1; V: TRBV27; size: -; CDR3: CASRTRGDEQFF; DNA: TGTGCCAGCAGGACCAGGGGGGATGAGCAGTTCTTC
D: -; J: TRBJ1-5; V: TRBV6-1; size: -; CDR3: CASTQQGYQPQHF; DNA: TGTGCCAGCACGCAACAGGGTTATCAGCCCCAGCATTTT
D: -; J: TRBJ2-7; V: TRBV15; size: -; CDR3: CATSRVGGKLDYEQYF; DNA: TGTGCCACCAGCAGAGTTGGGGGAAAACTAGATTACGAGCAGTACTTC
D: TRBD1; J: TRBJ2-2; V: TRBV28; size: -; CDR3: CASSSSGTDSFGELFF; DNA: TGTGCCAGCAGTTCCTCCGGGACAGATAGCTTCGGGGAGCTGTTTTTT
D: -; J: TRBJ1-4; V: TRBV28; size: -; CDR3: CASSFEGAEKLFF; DNA: TGTGCCAGCAGTTTTGAGGGAGCGGAAAAACTGTTTTTT
D: -; J: TRBJ2-1; V: TRBV11-3; size: -; CDR3: CASSSSSVGGEQFF; DNA: TGTGCCAGCAGCTCGTCTAGCGTAGGGGGTGAGCAGTTCTTC
D: -; J: TRBJ2-5; V: TRBV28; size: -; CDR3: CASSENLTGETQYF; DNA: TGTGCCAGCAGTGAAAACCTCACCGGGGAGACCCAGTACTTC
D: TRBD1; J: TRBJ1-1; V: TRBV25-1; size: -; CDR3: CASSEQGAGLAEAFF; DNA: TGTGCCAGCAGTGAACAGGGGGCGGGATTGGCTGAAGCTTTCTTT
D: TRBD1; J: TRBJ1-3; V: TRBV7-9; size: -; CDR3: CASSLRDRNTIYF; DNA: TGTGCCAGCAGCTTAAGGGACAGGAACACCATATATTTT
D: TRBD1; J: TRBJ2-1; V: TRBV28; size: -; CDR3: CASNPGQGGNEQFF; DNA: TGTGCCAGCAATCCGGGACAGGGAGGCAATGAGCAGTTCTTC
D: -; J: TRBJ2-5; V: TRBV6-5; size: -; CDR3: CASSRIQDRETQYF; DNA: TGTGCCAGCAGTCGAATACAGGATCGGGAGACCCAGTACTTC
D: -; J: TRBJ1-4; V: TRBV4-1; size: -; CDR3: CASSQMDSTNEKLFF; DNA: TGCGCCAGCAGCCAAATGGACAGCACTAATGAAAAACTGTTTTTT
D: -; J: TRBJ1-1; V: TRBV19; size: -; CDR3: CASSWRVMNTEAFF; DNA: TGTGCCAGTAGTTGGCGAGTCATGAACACTGAAGCTTTCTTT
D: TRBD1; J: TRBJ1-1; V: TRBV28; size: -; CDR3: CASRRQGFTEAFF; DNA: TGTGCCAGCAGGAGACAGGGTTTCACTGAAGCTTTCTTT
D: TRBD1; J: TRBJ2-7; V: TRBV6-6; size: -; CDR3: CASSYDRATYEQYF; DNA: TGTGCCAGCAGTTACGACAGGGCCACCTACGAGCAGTACTTC
D: -; J: TRBJ2-3; V: TRBV4-1; size: -; CDR3: CASSRFFGTDTQYF; DNA: TGCGCCAGCAGCCGCTTTTTTGGAACAGATACGCAGTATTTT